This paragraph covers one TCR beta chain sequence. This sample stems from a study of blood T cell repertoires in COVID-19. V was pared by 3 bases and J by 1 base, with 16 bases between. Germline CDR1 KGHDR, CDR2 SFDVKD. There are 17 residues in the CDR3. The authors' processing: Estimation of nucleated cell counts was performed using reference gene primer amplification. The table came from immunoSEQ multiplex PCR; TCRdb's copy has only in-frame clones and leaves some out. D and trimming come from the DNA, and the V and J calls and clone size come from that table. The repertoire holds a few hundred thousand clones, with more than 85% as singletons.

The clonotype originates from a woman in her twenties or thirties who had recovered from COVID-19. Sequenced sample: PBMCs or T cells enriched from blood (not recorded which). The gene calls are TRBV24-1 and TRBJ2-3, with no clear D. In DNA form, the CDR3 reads TGTGCCACCAGTGATCCGGTCGCTCCCCTTGGCACAGATACGCAGTATTTT. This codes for CATSDPVAPLGTDTQYF.